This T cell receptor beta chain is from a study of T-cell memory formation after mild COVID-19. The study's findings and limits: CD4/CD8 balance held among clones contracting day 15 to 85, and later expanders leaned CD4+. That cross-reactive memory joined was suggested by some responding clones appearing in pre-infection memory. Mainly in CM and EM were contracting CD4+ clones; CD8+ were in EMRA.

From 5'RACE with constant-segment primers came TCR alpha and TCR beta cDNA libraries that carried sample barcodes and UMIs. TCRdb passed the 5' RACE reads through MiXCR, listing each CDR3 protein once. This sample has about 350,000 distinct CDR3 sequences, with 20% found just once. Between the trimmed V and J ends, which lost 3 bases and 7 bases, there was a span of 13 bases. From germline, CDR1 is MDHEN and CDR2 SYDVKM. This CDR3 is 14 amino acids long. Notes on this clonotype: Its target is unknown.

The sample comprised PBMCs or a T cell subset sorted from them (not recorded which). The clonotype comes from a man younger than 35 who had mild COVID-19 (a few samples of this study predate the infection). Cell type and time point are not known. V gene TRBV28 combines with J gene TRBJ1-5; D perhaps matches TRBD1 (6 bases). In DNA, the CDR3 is TGTGCCAGCAGTTTGCGGCAGGGGTGGCAGCCCCAGCATTTT. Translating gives CASSLRQGWQPQHF.